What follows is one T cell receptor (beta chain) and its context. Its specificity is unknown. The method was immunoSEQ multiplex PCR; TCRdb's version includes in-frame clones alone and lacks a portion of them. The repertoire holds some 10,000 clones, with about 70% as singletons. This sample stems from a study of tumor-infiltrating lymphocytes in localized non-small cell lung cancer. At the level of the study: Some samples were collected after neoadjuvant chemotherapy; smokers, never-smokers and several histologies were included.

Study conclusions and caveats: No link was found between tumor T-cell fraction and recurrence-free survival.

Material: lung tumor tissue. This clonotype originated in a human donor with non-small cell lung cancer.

This chain's CDR3 is CASSPVPTVSYNSPLHF. The CDR3 nucleotides are TGTGCCAGCAGTCCCGTCCCCACAGTGTCCTATAATTCACCCCTCCACTTT. The gene calls are TRBV27 and TRBJ1-6; D is uncertain. Germline V lookup: CDR1 MNHEY, CDR2 SMNVEV (reference sequence). The CDR3 totals 17 residues. Trimming shortened V by 5 bases and J by 1 base, and 15 bases separated the two germline ends.